What follows describes a single T cell receptor beta chain. The antigen this receptor binds is unknown. Just one base apart from a much larger clone, this may be a read error. The data belong to a study of T-cell memory formation after mild COVID-19 (TCRdb year 2021). Context from the whole study: TCR sequence clusters from the two donors were found to be largely donor specific. The cohort comprised two young, previously healthy adult volunteers, one female and one male. Longitudinal TCRalpha and TCRbeta repertoire sequencing tracked T-cell clones expanding and contracting after mild COVID-19 in a couple of donors.

Ficoll-Paque density gradient centrifugation was used to isolate PBMCs. The CDR3 holds 12 amino acids from the cysteine to the phenylalanine. Only the CDR3 DNA is retained, 36 bases long and in frame from the first base. V is cut by 6 bases and J by 5 bases, and the space between the germline ends is 10 bases. What the authors observed across the whole study: Only two mild cases were covered by the study, and larger cohorts that include severe cases with pre-infection samples were considered necessary. Contracting CD4+ clones were found mainly in CM and EM memory subsets, while CD8+ clones were enriched in EMRA. SARS-CoV-2 specificity of the second-wave clones peaking on day 37 was not confirmed. Balanced CD4/CD8 phenotypes were observed for clones contracting from day 15 to 85, whereas a bias towards CD4+ was observed for a second wave of clones expanding from day 15 to 37. Some responding clones were detected in pre-infection memory, suggesting pre-existing cross-reactive memory T cells joined the SARS-CoV-2 response.

TCRdb records Illumina NovaSeq 6000 as the sequencer. Using 5'RACE with constant-segment primers, TCRalpha and TCRbeta cDNA libraries were constructed, with sample barcodes and unique molecular identifiers added in the process. RNA was extracted from every sample with Trizol reagent. Amplification of the libraries took two PCR steps, and the second step added a second sample barcode plus Illumina TruSeq adapters. Sequencing of libraries was performed on an Illumina NovaSeq with 2 x 150 bp paired-end reads. The source study handled its data this way. Reads were demultiplexed and collapsed into UMI-guided consensus sequences with migec v1.2.7. Using mixcr v2.1.11, UMI consensuses were aligned to TRA and TRB V and J templates and then assembled into clonotypes. Expanded or contracted clonotypes were those called significant by both edgeR and NoisET, with noise models trained on biological replicates. For edgeR calls, the thresholds were a false discovery rate-adjusted p below 0.01 and a log2 fold-change of 1. As an exploratory analysis of dynamics, max-normalized trajectories of the 1000 most abundant clonotypes were examined by PCA with hierarchical clustering. The CD4 or CD8 phenotype of responding clones was assigned using the separately sequenced CD4+ and CD8+ repertoires. In TCRdb, the public reads were trimmed at Q25 with fastp and aligned with MiXCR, with productive beta chains retained. Duplicate CDR3 protein sequences are folded into a single record with the most common DNA and genes. The V and J calls shown here were made by TCRdb, not taken from the authors' results. For this sample there are roughly 160,000 distinct CDR3 sequences; around 13% appear just once. The ten largest clones capture approximately 3.6% of the sample.

The sequenced sample consisted of PBMCs or a T cell subset sorted from them (not recorded which). The receptor comes from a man younger than 30 who had mild COVID-19 (a few samples of this study predate the infection). The sample titles of this study are shuffled in the database, so cell type and time point are left out; the donor was told from shared clones. The chain uses TRBV12-3 or TRBV12-4 and TRBJ2-5; the D segment cannot be called with confidence. The CDR3: CASSHLGETQYF. The DNA sequence follows: TGTGCCAGCAGCCACCTAGGGGAGACCCAGTACTTC.